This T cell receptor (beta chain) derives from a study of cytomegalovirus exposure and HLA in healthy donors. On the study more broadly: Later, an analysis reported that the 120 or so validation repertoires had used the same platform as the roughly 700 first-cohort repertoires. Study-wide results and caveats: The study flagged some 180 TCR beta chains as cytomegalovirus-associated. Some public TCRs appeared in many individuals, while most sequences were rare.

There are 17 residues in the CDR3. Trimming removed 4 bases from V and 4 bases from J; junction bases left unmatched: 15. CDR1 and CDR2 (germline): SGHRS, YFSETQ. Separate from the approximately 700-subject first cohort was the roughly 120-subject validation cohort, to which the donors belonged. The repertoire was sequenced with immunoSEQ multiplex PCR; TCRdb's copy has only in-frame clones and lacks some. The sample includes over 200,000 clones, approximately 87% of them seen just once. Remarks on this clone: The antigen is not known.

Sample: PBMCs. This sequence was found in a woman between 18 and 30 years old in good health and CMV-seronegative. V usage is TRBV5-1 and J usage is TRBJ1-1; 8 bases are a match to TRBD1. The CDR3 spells CASSQGQGGWIVTEAFF. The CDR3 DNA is TGCGCCAGCAGCCAAGGACAGGGTGGATGGATTGTCACTGAAGCTTTCTTT.